Included here is one T cell receptor (beta chain) sequence, with context. These data belong to a study of molecular identifiers for immune sequencing clone quantification. Germline CDR1 is MNHEY and CDR2 is SMNVEV (reference sequence). There are 14 residues in the CDR3. Trimming cost V 5 bases and J 0 bases, with 10 bases left between them. TCRdb itself ran the PCR reads through MiXCR, one entry per CDR3 protein. The data hold roughly 630,000 distinct CDR3 sequences, with around 25% observed a single time. This TCR came from a human donor in good health. Some libraries in this study had Jurkat cell RNA spiked in. This chain connects TRBV27 to TRBJ1-1; D possibly corresponds to TRBD1 (5 bases). The sequencing sample was made of naive CD8+ T cells from blood, with Jurkat cell RNA spiked in. The subset was: FACS-sorted CD8+CD4-CCR7+CD45RA+ naive T cells. CDR3 loop: CASSPRQMNTEAFF. The CDR3 coding sequence is TGTGCCAGCAGTCCAAGACAGATGAACACTGAAGCTTTCTTT.